This entry describes one T cell receptor beta chain. Its specificity is not known. The sample belongs to a study of blood T cells in healthy people across ages. Study-level background: About one barcoded beta molecule per two T cells was the capture yield of template switching. General study results and limits: The study found TCR beta diversity correlated strongly with naive T cell percentage. With donor CMV status unknown, expanded clonotype changes were possibly confounded.

The germline gives CDR1 SQVTM, CDR2 ANQGSEA. The CDR3 spans 12 residues. V lost 2 bases, J lost 5 bases, and 9 bases lay in between. Combining a sample-barcoded 5' primer with a J-beta primer mix, a second PCR ran for roughly 6 to 12 cycles. Via MiXCR, TCRdb re-called the 5' RACE reads, giving one row per CDR3 protein. The table lists under 2,000,000 distinct CDR3 sequences, roughly 50% of them singletons. Ranging in age from about 6 to 95, the donors were healthy Caucasian individuals from Russia. The chain couples TRBV29-1 to TRBJ1-1; no clear D. The source material was blood. This clonotype originated in a woman aged 35 to 49 in good health. As DNA, the CDR3 is TGCAGCGTTGAAAGGATGGGTACTGAAGCTTTCTTT. It encodes CSVERMGTEAFF.